This T cell receptor (beta chain) derives from a study of graft-versus-host responses after intestinal transplantation. The wider study: Recipients received multivisceral, liver-intestinal, or isolated intestinal transplants.

The V and J ends lost 2 bases and 3 bases, in that order; junction bases with no gene match: 6. CDR1 is SGHTA, CDR2 FQGTGA, per germline. CDR3 size: 15 residues. Libraries were prepared by immunoSEQ multiplex PCR; TCRdb keeps only in-frame clonotypes and omits some of them. The data hold 15,000 to 17,000 clones, with about 74% observed a single time. The starting material, graft tissue, was processed to release intraepithelial and lamina propria lymphocytes. The sequences come from ileum tissue, collected 14 days after transplant. The receptor was derived from a human patient who received an intestinal transplant, so some T cells may come from the graft donor. The chain joins TRBV7-3 to TRBJ2-5; 7 positions match TRBD1. This CDR3 reads CASSLPGQVEETQYF. The CDR3 bases are TGTGCCAGCAGCTTACCCGGACAGGTCGAAGAGACCCAGTACTTC.